This TCR beta chain emerged from a study of Graves' ophthalmopathy and Graves' hyperthyroidism. In the study overall: Peripheral blood sampling preceded any treatment and occurred at initial diagnosis.

This CDR3 region has 14 residues. V gave up 7 bases and J gave up 0 bases; unmatched junction bases: 6. CDR1 is ENHRY, CDR2 SYGVKD, per germline. Transcripts of RNA were the source for amplifying TCR beta CDR3 regions. Amplification began with first-round RT-PCR using HTBI primers, then second-round multiplex PCR was performed. TCRdb re-called the multiplex PCR reads through MiXCR, storing one row per CDR3 protein. The sample shows about 370,000 distinct CDR3 sequences, 17% of them seen only once. Excluded were patients with other autoimmune diseases, uncontrolled infections, pregnancy or lactation. At least ten counts were recorded for this clonotype.

The TCR comes from an adult woman with stable Graves' hyperthyroidism. The specimen sequenced was peripheral blood. The gene calls are TRBV10-3 and TRBJ2-7; 7 bases match TRBD2. The chain's CDR3 is CAINHGLDSYEQYF. The CDR3 nucleotides are TGTGCCATCAATCACGGACTAGACTCCTACGAGCAGTACTTC.